These 8 T cell receptor beta chains originate from one sample sequenced in a study of cytomegalovirus exposure and HLA in healthy donors. The PCR made use of 60 Vbeta and 13 Jbeta primers. Some clones are missing from TCRdb's copy, which holds only in-frame ones; the method was immunoSEQ multiplex PCR. The sample carries some 150,000 clones, approximately 82% recorded once. The sequencing input was PBMCs. These receptor sequences come from a middle-aged man in good health and CMV-seronegative.

V and J are TRBV7-2 and TRBJ2-7; D might be TRBD2 (5 bases). V lost 5 bases and J 2 bases, leaving 16 bases between the germline ends. Per germline, CDR1 SGHTA and CDR2 FQGNSA. This CDR3 region has 15 residues. The CDR3 nucleotides are TGTGCCAGCAGCACCTCCGGACTCCCCCCCTACGAGCAGTACTTC. This translates into CASSTSGLPPYEQYF. Combining the CDR3 with reference TRBV7-2 and TRBJ2-7 gives the whole variable domain GAGVSQSPSNKVTEKGKDVELRCDPISGHTALYWYRQSLGQGLEFLIYFQGNSAPDKSGLPSDRFSAERTGGSVSTLTIQRTQQEDSAVYLCASSTSGLPPYEQYFGPGTRLTVT.

The rearrangement joins TRBV28 to TRBJ2-1; TRBD1 matches 7 bases. The V gene end was trimmed by 8 bases and the J gene end by 0 bases; junction bases not matched to a gene: 1. Germline loops: CDR1 MDHEN, CDR2 SYDVKM. The CDR3 runs to 13 residues. In nucleotides, the CDR3 is TGTGCCAGCTGGGACAGCTCCTACAATGAGCAGTTCTTC. This sequence encodes CASWDSSYNEQFF.

This clone occurred a few times. This chain connects TRBV4-1 to TRBJ2-7; D might be TRBD1 (5 bases). Trimming left V 0 bases short and J 2 bases short, with 11 bases between. Germline assignment: CDR1 MGHRA and CDR2 YSYEKL. The CDR3 runs to 15 residues. The CDR3 DNA follows: TGCGCCAGCAGCCAAGATTTTACAGGAACCTACGAGCAGTACTTC. It encodes CASSQDFTGTYEQYF.

V usage is TRBV4-1 and J usage is TRBJ2-7, with 11 positions matching TRBD2. The CDR3 length is 15 residues. J gave up 3 bases and V 6 bases, and 7 bases lay outside the gene matches. The germline CDR1 and CDR2 sequences are MGHRA and YSYEKL. The CDR3 bases are TGCGCCAGCAGGTTCCAGGGACTAGCGGTCTACGAGCAGTACTTC. It translates to CASRFQGLAVYEQYF.

This clone has a handful of counts. In DNA, the CDR3 is TGTGCCAGCAGTGCCGTTTTAGGGGTTCAGCCCCAGCATTTT. It yields the protein CASSAVLGVQPQHF. This sequence joins TRBV6-1 and TRBJ1-5, with a possible D match to TRBD1 (5 bases). Trimming pared 4 bases from V and 6 bases from J, leaving 13 bases between. Germline V gives CDR1 MNHNS, CDR2 SASEGT. The CDR3 spans 14 residues.

The rearrangement links TRBV5-1 to TRBJ2-3; weak D call: TRBD2 (6 bases). Looked up from germline, CDR1 is SGHRS and CDR2 is YFSETQ. Trimming removed 3 bases from V and 6 bases from J, with 14 bases in between. CDR3 length: 14 residues. The CDR3 DNA reads TGCGCCAGCAGCTCGGGGACTCTCAGGGATACGCAGTATTTT. Amino acids: CASSSGTLRDTQYF.

CDR3 amino acids: CASSSRWGETQYF. The CDR3 DNA reads TGTGCCAGCAGCTCGCGTTGGGGGGAGACCCAGTACTTC. The chain recombines TRBV9 with TRBJ2-7; D tentatively reads TRBD1 or TRBD2 (5 bases each). The closer fit of TRBJ2-5 to the DNA end suggests the J call may be wrong. CDR1 is SGDLS and CDR2 is YYNGEE in the germline V gene. This CDR3 has 13 amino acids.

The chain's CDR3 is CASSTRLAGKDNEQFF. In DNA, the CDR3 is TGTGCCAGCAGTACGCGACTAGCGGGGAAAGACAATGAGCAGTTCTTC. The V call is TRBV6-6, the J call TRBJ2-1; 11 bases map to TRBD2. This CDR3 region has 16 residues. Germline CDR1 and CDR2: MNHNY and SVGAGI (reference sequence). Trimming removed 5 bases from V and 5 bases from J; junction bases left unmatched: 8.